This T cell receptor (beta chain) originates from a study of blood T cell repertoires in COVID-19. Study members were between about 18 and 90 years old and lived in some 26 US regions. TCRdb's copy holds only in-frame clones and misses some; the assay was immunoSEQ multiplex PCR. The sample shows almost 250,000 clones, roughly 86% of them seen only once. This receptor was obtained from a woman between 45 and 60 years old who had recovered from COVID-19. Sequenced: PBMCs or T cells enriched from blood (not recorded which).

CDR3 protein: CASSVRTGGMEETQYF. CDR3 nucleotides: TGTGCCAGCAGCGTAAGGACAGGGGGCATGGAAGAGACCCAGTACTTC. The chain couples TRBV9 to TRBJ2-5; 11 nucleotides line up with TRBD1. The germline V gene encodes CDR1 SGDLS and CDR2 YYNGEE. This CDR3 contains 16 residues. The J segment lost 3 bases and the V segment lost 1 base, leaving 5 bases of the junction unmatched.